Following are 4 T cell receptor beta chains from one sample sequenced in a study of cytomegalovirus exposure and HLA in healthy donors. PCR involved 60 Vbeta and 13 Jbeta primers. Method: immunoSEQ multiplex PCR; TCRdb's copy keeps in-frame clones and lacks some. The profile covers around 140,000 clones, with about 9.2% appearing a single time and roughly 6.4% taken by the ten largest. What was sequenced was PBMCs. The receptor set was obtained from a woman aged 40 to 49 in good health and CMV-seropositive.

The sample holds a few counts of this clone. The chain couples TRBV7-2 to TRBJ2-7, with D perhaps TRBD1 (5 bases). Germline loops: CDR1 SGHTA, CDR2 FQGNSA. V dropped 3 bases and J dropped 0 bases, with 9 bases sitting between them. This CDR3 is 14 amino acids long. The chain's CDR3 is CASSFSTDSYEQYF. The CDR3 region has the DNA TGTGCCAGCAGCTTCTCGACAGACTCCTACGAGCAGTACTTC.

The V gene is TRBV7-6, the J gene TRBJ2-7, with 12 positions matching TRBD2. CDR3 length: 17 amino acids. Germline CDR1 is SGHVS and CDR2 is FNYEAQ. Trimming cost V 5 bases and J 0 bases; bases outside gene matches: 8. This chain's CDR3 is CASSASSGGANSYEQYF. CDR3 DNA: TGTGCCAGCAGCGCCTCTAGCGGGGGGGCCAACTCCTACGAGCAGTACTTC.

V usage is TRBV5-1 and J usage is TRBJ1-1; 7 bases line up with TRBD1. Trimming cost V 4 bases and J 3 bases; bases outside gene matches: 6. This CDR3 is 14 amino acids long. The V gene's germline CDR1 is SGHRS and CDR2 YFSETQ. CDR3 DNA: TGCGCCAGCAGCGGGATTGACAGGGACACTGAAGCTTTCTTT. Translated, it gives CASSGIDRDTEAFF.

The table lists this clone with a few counts. V and J are TRBV4-3 and TRBJ2-5, with D perhaps matching TRBD2 (5 bases). The CDR3 is 19 residues long. Trimming stripped 2 bases from V and 2 bases from J, with 24 bases between. Germline V gene sequence: CDR1 LGHNA, CDR2 YSLEER. The CDR3 sequence is CASSQKAGPGLSEQETQYF. CDR3 DNA sequence: TGCGCCAGCAGCCAAAAGGCGGGTCCGGGGTTATCCGAGCAAGAGACCCAGTACTTC.